A single sample gave rise to the 28 T cell receptor beta chains below, sequenced in a study of shared clonotypes between healthy human individuals. The table came from immunoSEQ multiplex PCR; TCRdb's copy has only in-frame clones and leaves some out. The sample records about 2.2 million clones, around 95% being singletons. Naive CD8 cells lacked CD45RO and underwent positive selection for CCR7, leaving out terminally differentiated effector memory CD45RA+ cells. The sample comprised naive CD8+ T cells from PBMCs. The receptors were gathered from a man aged 18 to 30 in good health. Some clones in this sample may be carry-over from other donors' samples.

This chain joins TRBV9 and TRBJ1-3, with 9 bases that match TRBD1. V lost 2 bases and J lost 7; bases outside the gene matches: 7. CDR3 size: 15 residues. Germline CDR1 is SGDLS and CDR2 is YYNGEE. The CDR3 is CASSVDRGNGNTIYF. CDR3 DNA: TGTGCCAGCAGCGTCGACAGGGGGAACGGTAACACCATATATTTT.

The chain couples TRBV28 to TRBJ2-4; 9 bases are a match to TRBD1. Unmatched junction bases numbered 7, after V lost 6 bases and J lost 1 base. The CDR3 is 16 residues long. CDR1 MDHEN and CDR2 SYDVKM come from the germline V gene. The CDR3 here is CASSNRDREAKNIQYF. In nucleotides, the CDR3 is TGTGCCAGCAGCAACCGGGACAGGGAGGCCAAAAACATTCAGTACTTC.

The chain couples TRBV28 to TRBJ2-7, with D perhaps TRBD2 (5 bases). Per the germline V gene, CDR1 is MDHEN and CDR2 is SYDVKM. The CDR3 runs to 14 residues. V lost 1 base and J lost 2, with 9 bases in between. The CDR3: CASSLFGDTYEQYF. The CDR3 DNA follows: TGTGCCAGCAGTTTATTCGGGGATACCTACGAGCAGTACTTC.

J is TRBJ1-5 and V is TRBV2, with 9 nucleotides matching TRBD1. Germline V gene lookup returns CDR1 SNHLY and CDR2 FYNNEI. There are 16 residues in the CDR3. J gave up 6 bases and V 2 bases, and 8 bases lay outside the gene matches. In nucleotides, the CDR3 is TGTGCCAGCAGTGAACGGACAGGGGAATTAGTTCAGCCCCAGCATTTT. The encoded protein is CASSERTGELVQPQHF.

For this clone: An end of the junction differs from the germline gene, which may be a read error. V usage is TRBV27 and J usage is TRBJ2-6; D possibly corresponds to TRBD1 (6 bases). The germline CDR1 and CDR2 sequences are MNHEY and SMNVEV (reference sequence). The CDR3 sequence is 18 residues long. Here the CDR3 reads CASSSARQDPSGANVLTF. The DNA for the CDR3 is TGTGCCAGTAGTTCCGCGAGACAGGACCCCTCTGGGGCCAACGTCCTGACTTTC.

The rearrangement uses TRBV13 and TRBJ2-7; 10 positions agree with TRBD2. V gave up 4 bases and J gave up 3 bases; unmatched junction bases: 15. Germline CDR1 PRHDT, CDR2 FYEKMQ (reference sequence). The length of the CDR3 is 18 residues. The CDR3 nucleotides are TGTGCCAGCAGCTGGACTAGCGGTGCTAGTTGGGCCTACTACGAGCAGTACTTC. Encoded protein: CASSWTSGASWAYYEQYF.

The chain employs TRBV11-3 and TRBJ2-7; 7 nucleotides align to TRBD1. Trimming removed 1 base from V and 4 bases from J; junction bases left unmatched: 10. The CDR3 is 16 amino acids. The germline gives CDR1 SGHNT, CDR2 YENEEA. The CDR3, as DNA: TGTGCCAGCAGCTTAGGCGGACCCACCAGGGGGTACGAGCAGTACTTC. Translating it yields CASSLGGPTRGYEQYF.

Concerning this clone itself: This sample also contains other DNA sequences that code for the same CDR3. The chain is built from TRBV27 and TRBJ2-2; 11 bases line up with TRBD2. Looked up from germline, CDR1 is MNHEY and CDR2 is SMNVEV (reference sequence). The CDR3 runs to 15 residues. V was pared by 5 bases and J by 5 bases, with 4 bases of the junction left unmatched. CDR3 DNA: TGTGCCAGCAGTCCGCTAGCGGGAGGTACCGGGGAGCTGTTTTTT. Translated, it gives CASSPLAGGTGELFF.

The chain is built from TRBV5-1 and TRBJ1-1, with D perhaps matching TRBD1 (6 bases). This CDR3 comprises 16 residues. V lost 2 bases to trimming and J lost 0 bases, with 14 bases between them. Germline CDR1 is SGHRS and CDR2 is YFSETQ. The CDR3 region is CASSFPDSEMNTEAFF. CDR3 DNA: TGCGCCAGCAGCTTCCCGGACAGTGAAATGAACACTGAAGCTTTCTTT.

This chain joins TRBV19 and TRBJ2-5; 7 bases match TRBD1. Per germline, CDR1 LNHDA and CDR2 SQIVND (reference sequence). The V segment lost 5 bases and the J segment 4 bases; nucleotides outside the gene matches: 13. The CDR3 extends over 16 amino acids. CDR3: CASSPRDSNPLETQYF. CDR3 bases: TGTGCCAGTAGTCCACGGGACAGTAACCCCCTAGAGACCCAGTACTTC.

A remark on this clone: The same CDR3 is also encoded by other DNA sequences in this sample. This chain uses TRBV9 with TRBJ1-2; D unclear. Germline V gives CDR1 SGDLS, CDR2 YYNGEE. This CDR3 comprises 13 residues. Trimming shortened V by 0 bases and J by 2 bases, and 5 bases separated the two germline ends. This chain's CDR3 is CASSVGRNYGYTF. CDR3 DNA: TGTGCCAGCAGCGTAGGGCGGAACTATGGCTACACCTTC.

This chain uses TRBV7-9 with TRBJ1-4; no firm D call. The CDR3 is 17 amino acids. V was trimmed by 1 base and J by 4 bases, leaving 16 bases between them. The V gene's germline CDR1 is SEHNR and CDR2 FQNEAQ (reference sequence). In DNA, the CDR3 is TGTGCCAGCAGCTTAGTTTTTCGGCAGGACCTTAATGAAAAACTGTTTTTT. It translates to CASSLVFRQDLNEKLFF.

The J gene is TRBJ2-7, the V gene TRBV27; a weak D match, TRBD1 (6 bases). This CDR3 comprises 17 residues. With 2 bases removed from V and 0 bases from J, the gap between germline ends came to 17 bases. CDR1 MNHEY and CDR2 SMNVEV come from the germline V gene (reference sequence). CDR3 DNA: TGTGCCAGCAGTTTACTCCCCGGGCAGGGGTCCTCCTACGAGCAGTACTTC. It translates to CASSLLPGQGSSYEQYF.

This clone was found once. The gene calls are TRBV4-3 and TRBJ2-1; D call uncertain. The CDR3 contains 13 residues. Germline V gives CDR1 LGHNA, CDR2 YSLEER. V lost 2 bases and J lost 4, with 6 bases in between. The CDR3 reads CASSQRRYNEQFF. The CDR3 nucleotides are TGCGCCAGCAGCCAAAGACGGTACAATGAGCAGTTCTTC.

CDR3 DNA sequence: TGTGCCAGCAGTGGCGGGTTGTATTCCTACGAGCAGTACTTC. Its translation: CASSGGLYSYEQYF. The rearrangement joins TRBV6-1 to TRBJ2-7, with a weak D call TRBD2 (5 bases). The V and J ends lost 4 bases and 1 base respectively, with 11 bases between them. The CDR3 is 14 amino acids. Germline V gene lookup returns CDR1 MNHNS and CDR2 SASEGT.

The chain is built from TRBV6-5 and TRBJ2-7, with 9 bases that match TRBD1. Germline V gene data show CDR1 as MNHEY and CDR2 as SVGAGI. The CDR3 runs 15 residues. J gave up 1 base and V 0 bases, and 1 base lay outside the gene matches. The CDR3 protein is CASSYSDRGSYEQYF. The CDR3 nucleotides are TGTGCCAGCAGTTACTCAGACAGGGGGTCCTACGAGCAGTACTTC.

To note about this clone: The identical CDR3 is also encoded by other nucleotide sequences in the sample. This chain links TRBV11-2 with TRBJ2-1; D possibly corresponds to TRBD2 (6 bases). Germline V gene data show CDR1 as SGHAT and CDR2 as FQNNGV. The V end was cut by 5 bases, the J end by 6 bases, with 11 bases between. There are 13 residues in the CDR3. The DNA of the CDR3 is TGTGCCAGCAGCCGAGGAGGGCCCAATGAGCAGTTCTTC. It specifies CASSRGGPNEQFF.

The chain is built from TRBV19 and TRBJ2-3; 8 bases agree with TRBD2. Germline V gene sequence: CDR1 LNHDA, CDR2 SQIVND (reference sequence). There are 16 residues in the CDR3. V trimming: 1 base; J trimming: 1 base; junction bases outside the gene matches: 4. The CDR3 loop is CASSIAGGPGTDTQYF. CDR3 nucleotides: TGTGCCAGTAGTATAGCGGGAGGGCCCGGCACAGATACGCAGTATTTT.

This chain connects TRBV27 to TRBJ2-7; TRBD1 or TRBD2 may be the D gene (5 bases each). Per germline, CDR1 MNHEY and CDR2 SMNVEV (reference sequence). CDR3 size: 15 residues. V was shortened by 6 bases and J by 4 bases, with 19 bases between the two germline ends. CDR3 protein: CASSPLGGTLYEQYF. For the CDR3, the DNA is TGTGCCAGCAGCCCCCTAGGTGGGACCCTATACGAGCAGTACTTC.

This rearrangement joins TRBV7-9 to TRBJ2-1; tentative D call: TRBD2 (5 bases). Germline loops: CDR1 SEHNR, CDR2 FQNEAQ (reference sequence). This CDR3 spans 16 amino acids. V was shortened by 0 bases and J by 5 bases, with 14 bases between the two germline ends. This CDR3 is CASSLAGVTFDNEQFF. The CDR3 nucleotides are TGTGCCAGCAGCTTAGCGGGAGTAACATTCGACAATGAGCAGTTCTTC.

The J gene is TRBJ1-1, the V gene TRBV6-6, with a possible D match to TRBD1 (5 bases). Germline CDR1 is MNHNY and CDR2 is SVGAGI (reference sequence). The CDR3 is 13 residues long. The V gene lost 6 bases and the J gene lost 0 bases, with 8 bases spanning the gap. The CDR3, as DNA: TGTGCCAGCAGGGGACGGTTGAACACTGAAGCTTTCTTT. It encodes CASRGRLNTEAFF.

The V and J genes are TRBV19 and TRBJ2-1; the D gene is possibly TRBD2 (6 bases). Trimming stripped 2 bases from V and 6 bases from J, with 8 bases between. The length of the CDR3 is 13 residues. CDR1 and CDR2 from the germline V gene are LNHDA and SQIVND (reference sequence). The CDR3 coding sequence is TGTGCCAGTAGTATAAGGCGGGGCAATGAGCAGTTCTTC. This translates into CASSIRRGNEQFF.

The rearrangement uses TRBV7-6 and TRBJ2-7; TRBD1 matches 8 bases. CDR3 size: 15 residues. Trimming removed 5 bases from V and 3 bases from J; junction bases left unmatched: 9. Germline CDR1 reads SGHVS; CDR2 reads FNYEAQ. The DNA for the CDR3 is TGTGCCAGCAGCGGGACCGGGACAGGAAGCTACGAGCAGTACTTC. It specifies CASSGTGTGSYEQYF.

V usage is TRBV9 and J usage is TRBJ2-1; 7 nucleotides line up with TRBD1. J gave up 2 bases and V 4 bases, and 9 bases lay outside the gene matches. This CDR3 has 16 amino acids. Germline assignment: CDR1 SGDLS and CDR2 YYNGEE. The CDR3 sequence is CASSHPLGTAYNEQFF. The CDR3 DNA is TGTGCCAGCAGCCACCCCCTGGGGACAGCCTACAATGAGCAGTTCTTC.

This chain links TRBV9 with TRBJ1-4; D gene uncertain. The CDR3 covers 12 residues. Per germline, CDR1 SGDLS and CDR2 YYNGEE. Trimming left V 6 bases short and J 7 bases short, with 10 bases between. Here the CDR3 DNA reads TGTGCCAGCACCCAGGAGGGTGAAAAACTGTTTTTT. It translates to CASTQEGEKLFF.

J is TRBJ2-3 and V is TRBV11-2, with 13 bases lining up with TRBD2. The CDR3 sequence is 18 residues long. CDR1 is SGHAT and CDR2 is FQNNGV in the germline V gene. The J segment lost 1 base and the V segment lost 5 bases, leaving 9 bases of the junction unmatched. CDR3 in amino acids: CASSPRRLAGGGTDTQYF. CDR3 bases: TGTGCCAGCAGCCCCCGTAGACTAGCGGGAGGCGGCACAGATACGCAGTATTTT.

The chain recombines TRBV6-1 with TRBJ1-2; a weak D match, TRBD1 (6 bases). The germline V and J ends were trimmed by 1 base and 5 bases, with 20 bases remaining between them. The CDR3 runs 17 residues. Germline CDR1 MNHNS, CDR2 SASEGT. CDR3 residues: CASSEGGAGARIYGYTF. CDR3 sequence (DNA): TGTGCCAGCAGTGAAGGGGGGGCAGGCGCCCGGATTTATGGCTACACCTTC.

This chain joins TRBV28 and TRBJ1-1; D possibly corresponds to TRBD1 (6 bases). The germline V gene has CDR1 MDHEN and CDR2 SYDVKM. The CDR3 covers 17 residues. V shed 2 bases and J shed 1 base, with 17 bases lying between them. CDR3 nucleotide sequence: TGTGCCAGCAGTTTAGACAGGTACTACGCGCGGAACACTGAAGCTTTCTTT. It encodes CASSLDRYYARNTEAFF.